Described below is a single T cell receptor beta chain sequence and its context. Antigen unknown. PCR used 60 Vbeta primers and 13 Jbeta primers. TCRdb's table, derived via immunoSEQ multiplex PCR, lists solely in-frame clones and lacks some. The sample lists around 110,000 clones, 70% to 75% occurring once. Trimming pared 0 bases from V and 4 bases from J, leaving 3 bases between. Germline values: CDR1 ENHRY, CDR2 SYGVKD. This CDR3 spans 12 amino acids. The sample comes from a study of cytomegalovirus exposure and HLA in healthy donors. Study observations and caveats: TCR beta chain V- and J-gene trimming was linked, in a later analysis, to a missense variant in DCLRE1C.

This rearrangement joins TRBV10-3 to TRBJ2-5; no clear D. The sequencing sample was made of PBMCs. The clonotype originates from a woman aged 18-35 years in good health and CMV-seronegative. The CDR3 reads CAISESGETQYF. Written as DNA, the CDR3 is TGTGCCATCAGTGAGTCCGGAGAGACCCAGTACTTC.